This entry lists 22 T cell receptor gamma chains sequenced from one sample in a study of human gamma delta and Vdelta1 T cells. The antigens of these receptors remain unknown. TCRdb re-called clones from the PCR reads using CATT. Counted here are over 7,500 gamma-chain clones, roughly 50% occurring once; the ten biggest clones make up about 2.4%. The sample was Vdelta1 gamma-delta T cells from blood grown in culture (DOT cells). The receptors derive from a human donor in good health.

This clone has just one count. Other DNA sequences in the same sample also yield this CDR3. The gene calls are TRGV5 and TRGJ1 or TRGJ2. The CDR3 has 13 amino acids. The germline V gene encodes CDR1 VINAFY and CDR2 YDVSNSKD. Losses at the gene ends were 3 bases for V and 1 base for J; bases not matched to a gene: 3. The CDR3 loop reads CATWDPNYYKKLF. For the CDR3, the DNA is TGTGCCACCTGGGACCCAAATTATTATAAGAAACTCTTT.

V and J are TRGV4 and TRGJ1 or TRGJ2. Germline values: CDR1 EGSTGY, CDR2 YDSYTSSV. V dropped 2 bases and J dropped 0; count of bases not matched to a gene: 10. The CDR3 spans 16 residues. CDR3 region: CATWDDTHRNYYKKLF. The CDR3 DNA is TGTGCCACCTGGGATGATACTCACCGGAATTATTATAAGAAACTCTTT.

This clone was counted only a few times. The gene calls are TRGV9 and TRGJ1 or TRGJ2. V trimming: 4 bases; J trimming: 8 bases; junction bases outside the gene matches: 5. The germline V gene encodes CDR1 GITISATS and CDR2 ISYDGTV (reference sequence). The CDR3 is 11 amino acids. CDR3: CALWEIDKKLF. Here the CDR3 DNA reads TGTGCCTTGTGGGAAATCGATAAGAAACTCTTT.

This clone appeared a few times. The J gene is TRGJ1 or TRGJ2, the V gene TRGV4. After removal of 0 bases from V and 7 bases from J, the junction contained 6 bases not matched to a gene. The CDR3 totals 13 residues. Germline CDR1 EGSTGY, CDR2 YDSYTSSV. The CDR3 sequence is CATWDGRWYKKLF. DNA of the CDR3: TGTGCCACCTGGGATGGGCGTTGGTATAAGAAACTCTTT.

This clone was picked up a small number of times. This sample also contains other DNA sequences that code for the same CDR3. The rearrangement links TRGV9 to TRGJ1 or TRGJ2. Trimming cost V 1 base and J 10 bases; bases outside gene matches: 1. Germline CDR1 and CDR2: GITISATS and ISYDGTV (reference sequence). The CDR3 loop spans 10 amino acids. In DNA form, the CDR3 reads TGTGCCTTGTGGGAGGTAAAGAAACTCTTT. This sequence encodes CALWEVKKLF.

The rearrangement uses TRGV8 and TRGJP2. In germline, CDR1 is VENAVY, CDR2 YDSYNSRV. With V trimmed by 6 bases and J by 4 bases, 14 bases remained unmatched. The CDR3 extends over 16 amino acids. Here the CDR3 reads CATWCTKYNSDWIKTF. As DNA, the CDR3 is TGTGCCACCTGGTGTACGAAATATAATAGTGATTGGATCAAGACGTTT.

This sequence joins TRGV8 and TRGJP2. The CDR3 length is 15 residues. Germline V lookup: CDR1 VENAVY, CDR2 YDSYNSRV. The V and J ends lost 4 bases and 1 base, in that order; junction bases with no gene match: 6. Written as DNA, the CDR3 is TGTGCCACCTGGGACCGCTCTAGTAGTGATTGGATCAAGACGTTT. Translation gives CATWDRSSSDWIKTF.

In its sample, this clone was seen a few times. The chain carries TRGV4 and TRGJ1 or TRGJ2. This CDR3 region has 12 residues. The J segment lost 5 bases and the V segment lost 4 bases, leaving 5 bases of the junction unmatched. Germline V gene data show CDR1 as EGSTGY and CDR2 as YDSYTSSV. The CDR3 bases are TGTGCCACCTGGGAGGCGGATTATAAGAAACTCTTT. Protein product: CATWEADYKKLF.

A few counts support this clone. This chain links TRGV9 with TRGJ1 or TRGJ2. The CDR3 loop spans 14 amino acids. V gave up 0 bases and J gave up 2 bases; unmatched junction bases: 4. Germline loops: CDR1 GITISATS, CDR2 ISYDGTV (reference sequence). CDR3 nucleotide sequence: TGTGCCTTGTGGGAGGTGCAGGATTATTATAAGAAACTCTTT. It is translated as CALWEVQDYYKKLF.

This chain joins TRGV4 and TRGJ1 or TRGJ2. V lost 0 bases and J lost 6; bases outside the gene matches: 5. The germline gives CDR1 EGSTGY, CDR2 YDSYTSSV. CDR3 size: 13 residues. The CDR3 loop reads CATWDGTFYKKLF. The CDR3 DNA reads as TGTGCCACCTGGGATGGGACATTTTATAAGAAACTCTTT.

A remark on this clone: Other DNA sequences of this sample code for an identical CDR3. V gene TRGV3 combines with J gene TRGJP2. CDR3 size: 15 residues. CDR1 VTNTFY and CDR2 YDVSTARD come from the germline V gene (reference sequence). V lost 0 bases and J lost 3; bases outside the gene matches: 4. CDR3 bases: TGTGCCACCTGGGACAGGCCAGGTAGTGATTGGATCAAGACGTTT. Protein product: CATWDRPGSDWIKTF.

This clone came up a few times. The chain carries TRGV3 and TRGJP2. CDR3 length: 16 amino acids. J gave up 5 bases and V 1 base, and 10 bases lay outside the gene matches. Germline V lookup: CDR1 VTNTFY, CDR2 YDVSTARD (reference sequence). The CDR3 protein is CATWDSPTRSDWIKTF. In nucleotides, the CDR3 is TGTGCCACCTGGGACAGCCCGACGAGAAGTGATTGGATCAAGACGTTT.

This clone was counted a few times. The V gene is TRGV5, the J gene TRGJ1 or TRGJ2. The trim removed 0 bases at V and 10 bases at J, leaving 9 bases unmatched. Germline V gene lookup returns CDR1 VINAFY and CDR2 YDVSNSKD. The CDR3 consists of 13 residues. The CDR3 reads CATWDRPEGKKLF. The CDR3 DNA sequence: TGTGCCACCTGGGACAGGCCGGAGGGCAAGAAACTCTTT.

On this clone itself: A read error may explain this, as a much larger clone is one base away. The same CDR3 arises from other DNA sequences in this sample as well. This chain connects TRGV2 to TRGJ1 or TRGJ2. There are 12 residues in the CDR3. Losses at the gene ends were 0 bases for V and 7 bases for J; bases not matched to a gene: 3. Germline CDR1 reads EGSNGY; CDR2 reads YDSYNSKV. The CDR3 region is CATWDGPYKKLF. As DNA, the CDR3 is TGTGCCACCTGGGACGGGCCATATAAGAAACTCTTT.

This chain connects TRGV3 to TRGJ1 or TRGJ2. Trimming cost V 2 bases and J 0 bases; bases outside gene matches: 4. This CDR3 comprises 14 residues. In germline, CDR1 is VTNTFY, CDR2 YDVSTARD (reference sequence). The CDR3 DNA sequence: TGTGCCACCTGGGACAAAAAGAATTATTATAAGAAACTCTTT. Translation: CATWDKKNYYKKLF.

The V and J genes are TRGV3 and TRGJ1 or TRGJ2. Germline CDR1 reads VTNTFY; CDR2 reads YDVSTARD (reference sequence). This CDR3 region has 14 residues. V gave up 1 base and J gave up 8 bases; unmatched junction bases: 11. Here the CDR3 reads CATWDSVGSHKKLF. The CDR3 region has the DNA TGTGCCACCTGGGACAGTGTGGGGAGTCATAAGAAACTCTTT.

Concerning this clone itself: One junction end disagrees with the germline gene, perhaps due to a read error. The chain combines TRGV9 with TRGJP. The CDR3 sequence is 16 residues long. Per germline, CDR1 GITISATS and CDR2 ISYDGTV (reference sequence). CDR3: CALWEGAELGKKIKVF. The DNA of the CDR3 is TGTGCCTTGTGGGAGGGCGCAGAGTTGGGAAAAAAAATCAAGGTATTT.

The V call is TRGV8, the J call TRGJ1 or TRGJ2. Trimming cost V 3 bases and J 4 bases; bases outside gene matches: 6. The CDR3 spans 13 residues. The V gene's germline CDR1 is VENAVY and CDR2 YDSYNSRV. CDR3 coding DNA: TGTGCCACCTGGGATGCGTTCTATTATAAGAAACTCTTT. This sequence encodes CATWDAFYYKKLF.

The rearrangement uses TRGV8 and TRGJP1. Germline-derived CDR1 and CDR2 are VENAVY and YDSYNSRV. CDR3 size: 15 residues. With 3 bases clipped from V and 12 bases from J, the junction kept 16 bases outside the gene matches. The DNA of the CDR3 is TGTGCCACCTGGGATCCGACTGACCGGAATGGGTTCAAGATATTT. Its protein is CATWDPTDRNGFKIF.

V and J are TRGV9 and TRGJ1 or TRGJ2. The V and J ends lost 0 bases and 6 bases, in that order; junction bases with no gene match: 5. The germline V gene has CDR1 GITISATS and CDR2 ISYDGTV (reference sequence). There are 13 residues in the CDR3. The CDR3: CALWEVRSYKKLF. The DNA of the CDR3 is TGTGCCTTGTGGGAGGTGCGTAGTTATAAGAAACTCTTT.

This chain links TRGV3 with TRGJ1 or TRGJ2. The CDR3 loop spans 12 amino acids. V was pared by 3 bases and J by 6 bases, with 5 bases of the junction left unmatched. The germline V gene has CDR1 VTNTFY and CDR2 YDVSTARD (reference sequence). The CDR3 bases are TGTGCCACCTGGGACTTTTCTTATAAGAAACTCTTT. Protein product: CATWDFSYKKLF.

This clone came up once. A read error may explain this, as a much larger clone is one base away. The gene calls are TRGV8 and TRGJ1 or TRGJ2. Germline V gives CDR1 VENAVY, CDR2 YDSYNSRV. The CDR3 extends over 10 amino acids. The DNA for the CDR3 is TGTGCCTCCTGGGCCCTGGGGAAACTCTTT. Amino acids: CASWALGKLF.